The subject of this entry is one T cell receptor beta chain. No antigen is known for it. Sequencing was performed with immunoSEQ multiplex PCR; in TCRdb, only in-frame clones are kept and a portion is missing. The repertoire includes under 25,000 clones, 77% of them detected once, and about 40% sits in the top ten. Trimming left V 2 bases short and J 6 bases short, with 5 bases between. This CDR3 has 10 amino acids. Germline CDR1 is DFQATT and CDR2 is SNEGSKA (reference sequence). Each of the patients experienced relapse following autologous stem cell transplantation, and their brentuximab vedotin exposure differed. Responses achieved at best were complete response, partial response or progressive disease. This specimen comes from a study of PD-1 blockade in classical Hodgkin lymphoma. Study-wide results and caveats: Although disease activity or prior therapy may be involved, causes of the repertoire differences remain undefined.

The sequence was obtained from a human donor with classical Hodgkin lymphoma. The chain couples TRBV20-1 to TRBJ2-7, with no clear D. Sequences were derived from peripheral blood mononuclear cells (PBMCs), sampled before the second cycle of nivolumab. The CDR3: CSARLVEQYF. CDR3 bases: TGCAGTGCTAGACTAGTCGAGCAGTACTTC.